This T cell receptor beta chain was documented in a study of T cell responses to AZD1222 COVID-19 vaccine. Data came from immunoSEQ multiplex PCR; TCRdb stores just in-frame clones and leaves some out. The sample yields around 97,000 clones, roughly 87% seen once. With respect to this clone: Its antigen is currently unknown.

The length of the CDR3 is 14 residues. Germline-derived CDR1 and CDR2 are SGHNT and YYREEE (reference sequence). V was clipped by 3 bases and J by 0 bases, with 6 bases between them. Study conclusions and caveats: Vaccine-associated CD4 TCRs spanned spike, dominant at 160-218 and 743-854. Among AZD1222 vaccinees, only 6 or 7 were seropositive at baseline. Close to half of all spike-specific TCRs reportedly target regions of the variants that are unmutated.

V usage is TRBV5-4 and J usage is TRBJ2-2; D is unresolved. The sequencing here drew on peripheral blood, taken on day 0 of AZD1222 vaccination. The sequence was collected from an adult in good health. The CDR3 reads CASSYRPNTGELFF. Here the CDR3 DNA reads TGTGCCAGCAGCTACCGCCCGAACACCGGGGAGCTGTTTTTT.